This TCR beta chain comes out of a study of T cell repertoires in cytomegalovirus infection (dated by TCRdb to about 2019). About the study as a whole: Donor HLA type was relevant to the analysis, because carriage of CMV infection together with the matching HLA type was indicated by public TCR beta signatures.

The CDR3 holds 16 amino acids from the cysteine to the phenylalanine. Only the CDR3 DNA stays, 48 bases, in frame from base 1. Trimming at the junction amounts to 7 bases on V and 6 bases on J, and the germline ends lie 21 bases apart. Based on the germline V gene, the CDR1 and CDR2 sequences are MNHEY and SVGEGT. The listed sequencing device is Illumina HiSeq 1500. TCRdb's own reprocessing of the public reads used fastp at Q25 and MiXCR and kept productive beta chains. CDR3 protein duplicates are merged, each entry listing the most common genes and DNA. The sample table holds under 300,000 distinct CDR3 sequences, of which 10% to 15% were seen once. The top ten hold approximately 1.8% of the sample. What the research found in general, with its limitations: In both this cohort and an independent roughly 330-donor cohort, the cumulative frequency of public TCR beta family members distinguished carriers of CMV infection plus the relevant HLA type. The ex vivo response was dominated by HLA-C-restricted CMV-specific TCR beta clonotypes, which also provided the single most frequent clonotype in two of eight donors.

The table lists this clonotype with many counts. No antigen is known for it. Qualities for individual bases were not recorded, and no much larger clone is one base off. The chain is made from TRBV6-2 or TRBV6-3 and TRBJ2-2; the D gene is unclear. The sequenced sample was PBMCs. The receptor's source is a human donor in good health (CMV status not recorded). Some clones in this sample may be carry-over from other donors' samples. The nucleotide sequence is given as TGTGCCAGCACCCTCGGACGGACGAACAACGCCGGGGAGCTGTTTTTT. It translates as CASTLGRTNNAGELFF.